A selection of T cell receptor beta chains follows, all from one sample in a study of cytomegalovirus exposure and HLA in healthy donors. Assay used: immunoSEQ multiplex PCR; TCRdb lists only in-frame clones, some missing. This sample has around 140,000 clones, with around 90% found just once. The sequenced material came from PBMCs. These receptors were obtained from a woman in her 40s in good health and CMV-seronegative. Each CDR3 is given with its conserved first and last residue. The order of the fields is J gene, clone size, D gene, V gene, CDR3 protein, CDR3 DNA. The D gene is left open where the match is weak. The size field is filled for only some rows; it gives once, few, many or a size class.

j_call: TRBJ2-3; clone_size: .; d_call: .; v_call: TRBV7-2; cdr3_aa: CASSSPGIRPLF; cdr3_nt: TGTGCCAGCAGCTCTCCCGGGATCCGCCCTCTATTT
j_call: TRBJ2-1; clone_size: .; d_call: .; v_call: TRBV27; cdr3_aa: CASRLGGSYNEQFF; cdr3_nt: TGTGCCAGCAGGCTCGGAGGCTCCTACAATGAGCAGTTCTTC
j_call: TRBJ2-3; clone_size: .; d_call: TRBD2; v_call: TRBV4-1; cdr3_aa: CASSQDLASGPDTQYF; cdr3_nt: TGCGCCAGCAGCCAAGATCTGGCTAGCGGCCCAGATACGCAGTATTTT
j_call: TRBJ2-3; clone_size: few; d_call: .; v_call: TRBV10-3; cdr3_aa: CAISRGMSDTQYF; cdr3_nt: TGTGCCATCAGTCGCGGGATGTCAGATACGCAGTATTTT
j_call: TRBJ1-4; clone_size: few; d_call: .; v_call: TRBV4-2; cdr3_aa: CASSPRSGEKLFF; cdr3_nt: TGTGCCAGCAGCCCTAGATCGGGGGAAAAACTGTTTTTT
j_call: TRBJ1-4; clone_size: .; d_call: .; v_call: TRBV5-1; cdr3_aa: CASSLDGLNEKLFF; cdr3_nt: TGCGCCAGCAGCTTAGACGGACTGAATGAAAAACTGTTTTTT
j_call: TRBJ2-3; clone_size: .; d_call: .; v_call: TRBV7-9; cdr3_aa: CASSFLTGYTDTQYF; cdr3_nt: TGTGCCAGCAGCTTTCTTACAGGGTACACAGATACGCAGTATTTT
j_call: TRBJ1-2; clone_size: .; d_call: TRBD1; v_call: TRBV28; cdr3_aa: CASRDLGQGAYGYTF; cdr3_nt: TGTGCCAGCAGAGACCTTGGACAGGGGGCGTATGGCTACACCTTC
j_call: TRBJ1-3; clone_size: .; d_call: TRBD1; v_call: TRBV10-2; cdr3_aa: CASSAFPGQGSNTIYF; cdr3_nt: TGCGCCAGCAGCGCATTTCCGGGACAGGGAAGCAACACCATATATTTT
j_call: TRBJ1-5; clone_size: .; d_call: TRBD1; v_call: TRBV29-1; cdr3_aa: CSVKGQGGQPQHF; cdr3_nt: TGCAGCGTTAAAGGACAGGGAGGACAGCCCCAGCATTTT
j_call: TRBJ2-5; clone_size: .; d_call: TRBD1; v_call: TRBV5-4; cdr3_aa: CASSPGGTGGRETQYF; cdr3_nt: TGTGCCAGCAGCCCAGGAGGGACAGGGGGAAGAGAGACCCAGTACTTC
j_call: TRBJ2-6; clone_size: .; d_call: .; v_call: TRBV6-1; cdr3_aa: CASSVSGSGANVLTF; cdr3_nt: TGTGCCAGCAGTGTATCAGGGTCCGGGGCCAACGTCCTGACTTTC
j_call: TRBJ2-1; clone_size: .; d_call: TRBD2; v_call: TRBV7-2; cdr3_aa: CASSIVRLAGGEQFF; cdr3_nt: TGTGCCAGCAGCATAGTCCGACTAGCGGGTGGGGAGCAGTTCTTC
j_call: TRBJ2-7; clone_size: once; d_call: .; v_call: TRBV7-8; cdr3_aa: CASSLGVLGEQYF; cdr3_nt: TGTGCCAGCAGCTTAGGGGTCCTCGGGGAGCAGTACTTC
j_call: TRBJ2-1; clone_size: few; d_call: TRBD2; v_call: TRBV9; cdr3_aa: CASNLAGGSYNEQFF; cdr3_nt: TGTGCCAGCAATCTAGCGGGAGGGTCCTACAATGAGCAGTTCTTC
j_call: TRBJ1-1; clone_size: .; d_call: TRBD1; v_call: TRBV19; cdr3_aa: CASSEQGTNTEAFF; cdr3_nt: TGTGCCAGTAGTGAACAGGGGACGAACACTGAAGCTTTCTTT
j_call: TRBJ1-4; clone_size: .; d_call: .; v_call: TRBV28; cdr3_aa: CASLTPSGPNEKLFF; cdr3_nt: TGTGCCAGCCTAACCCCGAGTGGTCCTAATGAAAAACTGTTTTTT
j_call: TRBJ1-1; clone_size: once; d_call: .; v_call: TRBV7-9; cdr3_aa: CSSSLGENDWAFF; cdr3_nt: TGTTCCAGCAGCTTAGGAGAGAACGACTGGGCTTTCTTT
j_call: TRBJ2-3; clone_size: .; d_call: .; v_call: TRBV30; cdr3_aa: CAWSTVTDTQYF; cdr3_nt: TGTGCCTGGAGTACGGTCACAGATACGCAGTATTTT
j_call: TRBJ2-1; clone_size: .; d_call: .; v_call: TRBV5-1; cdr3_aa: CASSLDPVSSYNEQFF; cdr3_nt: TGCGCCAGCAGCTTGGATCCGGTAAGCTCCTACAATGAGCAGTTCTTC
j_call: TRBJ2-7; clone_size: .; d_call: TRBD1; v_call: TRBV5-1; cdr3_aa: CASGRTGTGGFEQYF; cdr3_nt: TGCGCCAGCGGAAGAACCGGGACAGGGGGCTTCGAGCAGTACTTC
j_call: TRBJ2-3; clone_size: .; d_call: .; v_call: TRBV5-1; cdr3_aa: CASSLGAVLSDTQYF; cdr3_nt: TGCGCCAGCAGCTTGGGGGCAGTACTTTCAGATACGCAGTATTTT
j_call: TRBJ1-2; clone_size: .; d_call: TRBD1; v_call: TRBV7-8; cdr3_aa: CASSLRDRGDGYTF; cdr3_nt: TGTGCCAGCAGCTTAAGGGACAGGGGGGATGGCTACACCTTC
j_call: TRBJ1-2; clone_size: .; d_call: .; v_call: TRBV5-1; cdr3_aa: CASSPTGTVDNYGYTF; cdr3_nt: TGCGCCAGCAGCCCTACAGGGACGGTTGATAACTATGGCTACACCTTC
j_call: TRBJ1-2; clone_size: .; d_call: .; v_call: TRBV4-1; cdr3_aa: CASSHTASGYGYTF; cdr3_nt: TGCGCCAGCAGCCATACGGCGTCGGGCTATGGCTACACCTTC
j_call: TRBJ2-4; clone_size: few; d_call: .; v_call: TRBV9; cdr3_aa: CASSGDQVIQYF; cdr3_nt: TGTGCCAGCAGCGGAGACCAGGTCATTCAGTACTTC
j_call: TRBJ2-7; clone_size: once; d_call: TRBD1; v_call: TRBV19; cdr3_aa: CASSIRDSYEQYF; cdr3_nt: TGTGCCAGTAGTATACGGGACAGCTACGAGCAGTACTTC
j_call: TRBJ1-2; clone_size: .; d_call: .; v_call: TRBV9; cdr3_aa: CASSVLPGRNYGYTF; cdr3_nt: TGTGCCAGCAGCGTATTACCAGGGCGTAACTATGGCTACACCTTC
j_call: TRBJ2-7; clone_size: .; d_call: .; v_call: TRBV5-1; cdr3_aa: CASSLASGTYNTYEQYF; cdr3_nt: TGCGCCAGCAGCTTGGCCTCCGGGACTTACAATACCTACGAGCAGTACTTC
j_call: TRBJ2-7; clone_size: .; d_call: TRBD1; v_call: TRBV30; cdr3_aa: CAWSLGQASYEQYF; cdr3_nt: TGTGCCTGGAGCCTGGGACAGGCCTCCTACGAGCAGTACTTC
j_call: TRBJ2-3; clone_size: .; d_call: .; v_call: TRBV9; cdr3_aa: CASSALSGTADTQYF; cdr3_nt: TGTGCCAGCAGCGCTCTTAGCGGGACAGCAGATACGCAGTATTTT
j_call: TRBJ2-2; clone_size: .; d_call: .; v_call: TRBV6-6; cdr3_aa: CASHLGGLSTGELFF; cdr3_nt: TGTGCCAGCCACCTGGGGGGATTGAGCACCGGGGAGCTGTTTTTT
j_call: TRBJ2-5; clone_size: .; d_call: TRBD2; v_call: TRBV11-3; cdr3_aa: CASSLLAGVETQYF; cdr3_nt: TGTGCCAGCAGCCTGCTAGCGGGAGTAGAGACCCAGTACTTC
j_call: TRBJ2-5; clone_size: once; d_call: .; v_call: TRBV7-2; cdr3_aa: CASSSGGTGGETQYF; cdr3_nt: TGTGCCAGCAGCTCCGGGGGAACCGGTGGGGAGACCCAGTACTTC
j_call: TRBJ1-5; clone_size: .; d_call: TRBD1; v_call: TRBV7-2; cdr3_aa: CASSVDRDQPQHF; cdr3_nt: TGTGCCAGCAGCGTAGACAGGGACCAGCCCCAGCATTTT
j_call: TRBJ2-1; clone_size: .; d_call: .; v_call: TRBV6-4; cdr3_aa: CASSDAPSSYNEQFF; cdr3_nt: TGTGCCAGCAGTGACGCCCCGAGCTCCTACAATGAGCAGTTCTTC
j_call: TRBJ1-5; clone_size: once; d_call: .; v_call: TRBV7-8; cdr3_aa: CASSLTGEAKYQPQHF; cdr3_nt: TGTGCCAGCAGCCTGACCGGAGAGGCCAAATATCAGCCCCAGCATTTT
j_call: TRBJ2-5; clone_size: .; d_call: .; v_call: TRBV5-5; cdr3_aa: CASTLTFQETQYF; cdr3_nt: TGTGCCAGCACCCTGACATTTCAAGAGACCCAGTACTTC
j_call: TRBJ1-1; clone_size: .; d_call: TRBD1; v_call: TRBV7-9; cdr3_aa: CASSSRQGSYEAFF; cdr3_nt: TGTGCCAGCAGCAGTCGACAGGGGAGTTATGAAGCTTTCTTT
j_call: TRBJ2-5; clone_size: .; d_call: TRBD2; v_call: TRBV30; cdr3_aa: CAWSLAGPKETQYF; cdr3_nt: TGTGCCTGGAGTCTAGCGGGTCCGAAAGAGACCCAGTACTTC
j_call: TRBJ2-1; clone_size: few; d_call: .; v_call: TRBV7-2; cdr3_aa: CASSLVQGINEQFF; cdr3_nt: TGTGCCAGCAGCTTAGTGCAGGGCATCAATGAGCAGTTCTTC
j_call: TRBJ2-3; clone_size: .; d_call: .; v_call: TRBV6-5; cdr3_aa: CASSYSRVDTQYF; cdr3_nt: TGTGCCAGCAGTTACTCGAGGGTAGATACGCAGTATTTT
j_call: TRBJ1-4; clone_size: .; d_call: TRBD1; v_call: TRBV5-5; cdr3_aa: CASSPGDRGEKLFF; cdr3_nt: TGTGCCAGCAGCCCCGGGGACAGGGGGGAAAAACTGTTTTTT
j_call: TRBJ2-7; clone_size: .; d_call: .; v_call: TRBV4-1; cdr3_aa: CASSQAANSYEQYF; cdr3_nt: TGCGCCAGCAGCCAGGCGGCGAACTCCTACGAGCAGTACTTC
j_call: TRBJ2-1; clone_size: .; d_call: TRBD2; v_call: TRBV10-3; cdr3_aa: CATRREGTEQFF; cdr3_nt: TGTGCCACAAGACGGGAGGGTACTGAGCAGTTCTTC
j_call: TRBJ1-4; clone_size: .; d_call: TRBD1; v_call: TRBV7-9; cdr3_aa: CASSFPQGADEKLFF; cdr3_nt: TGTGCCAGCAGCTTCCCACAGGGGGCGGATGAAAAACTGTTTTTT
j_call: TRBJ1-4; clone_size: few; d_call: .; v_call: TRBV7-9; cdr3_aa: CASEQGIANEKLFF; cdr3_nt: TGTGCCAGCGAACAGGGTATAGCTAATGAAAAACTGTTTTTT
j_call: TRBJ2-7; clone_size: .; d_call: TRBD1; v_call: TRBV10-1; cdr3_aa: CASSESGTGSYEQYF; cdr3_nt: TGCGCCAGCAGTGAGTCCGGGACAGGGAGCTACGAGCAGTACTTC
j_call: TRBJ1-4; clone_size: .; d_call: TRBD1; v_call: TRBV7-2; cdr3_aa: CASSSPGTGGKLFF; cdr3_nt: TGTGCCAGCAGCTCCCCTGGGACAGGCGGAAAACTGTTTTTT
j_call: TRBJ2-7; clone_size: .; d_call: .; v_call: TRBV5-1; cdr3_aa: CASSPSDYVEQYF; cdr3_nt: TGCGCCAGCAGCCCGTCAGACTACGTCGAGCAGTACTTC